These 30 T cell receptor beta chains originate from one sample sequenced in a study of shared clonotypes between healthy human individuals (dated by TCRdb to 2020 to 2021). Receptor amplification or capture employed the immunoSEQ multiplex PCR assay. As stored in TCRdb, this immuneACCESS dataset retains in-frame rearrangements with V and J assigned. A fraction of the clones does not appear; measured against another copy, unresolved V genes explain less than half of the discrepancy, and the remainder lacks a known reason. Across this sample there are over 2 million clones, with about 95% seen only once. Of the sample, roughly 1% is held by the ten largest clones. CD8 naive samples were obtained by positive selection for CCR7 among CD45RO-negative cells, yielding a CD45RA+CCR7+ population from which TemRA cells were excluded. Sequencing was performed on naive CD8+ T cells sorted from blood. Explained via the paper, the cell subset or site label denotes: CD45RA+CCR7+. These TCRs come from a man aged 18 to 30 in good health.

To note about this clone: The sample has other DNA sequences that encode this CDR3 too. V gene TRBV5-4 combines with J gene TRBJ2-2; no firm D call. The CDR3 consists of 13 residues. Germline V gives CDR1 SGHNT, CDR2 YYREEE (reference sequence). V lost 0 bases, J lost 5 bases, and 5 bases lay in between. This chain's CDR3 is CASSLVGTGELFF. The CDR3 DNA reads TGTGCCAGCAGCTTGGTAGGGACCGGGGAGCTGTTTTTT.

Of note for this clone: Within the sample, other DNA sequences also encode this same CDR3. J is TRBJ1-1 and V is TRBV5-1; TRBD1 matches 9 bases. Germline V gene lookup returns CDR1 SGHRS and CDR2 YFSETQ. V trimming: 4 bases; J trimming: 4 bases; junction bases outside the gene matches: 5. This CDR3 has 14 residues. This CDR3 reads CASSPGQGITEAFF. The CDR3 coding sequence is TGCGCCAGCAGCCCGGGACAGGGAATCACTGAAGCTTTCTTT.

The V gene is TRBV9, the J gene TRBJ2-4; D might be TRBD2 (5 bases). Per germline, CDR1 SGDLS and CDR2 YYNGEE. The CDR3 is made up of 15 amino acids. With 0 bases removed from V and 0 bases from J, the gap between germline ends came to 7 bases. The CDR3 reads CASSVAGIAKNIQYF. The CDR3 DNA sequence: TGTGCCAGCAGCGTAGCGGGGATAGCCAAAAACATTCAGTACTTC.

Turning to this clone: Distinct nucleotide sequences in the sample also encode this CDR3. The CDR3 DNA is TGCGCCAGCAGTGTTTCCAATCAGCCCCAGCATTTT. This sequence encodes CASSVSNQPQHF. The chain links TRBV10-2 to TRBJ1-5; unclear D gene. V was cut by 4 bases and J by 3 bases, with 4 bases left in between. There are 12 residues in the CDR3. Germline CDR1 WSHSY, CDR2 SAAADI.

This rearrangement joins TRBV2 to TRBJ1-1; D gene unclear. Per the germline V gene, CDR1 is SNHLY and CDR2 is FYNNEI. The V gene lost 3 bases and the J gene lost 0 bases, with 5 bases spanning the gap. This CDR3 has 13 residues. The CDR3 region is CASSDLMNTEAFF. CDR3 nucleotides: TGTGCCAGCAGTGATCTAATGAACACTGAAGCTTTCTTT.

This chain connects TRBV28 to TRBJ2-3, with 15 nucleotides matching TRBD2. V dropped 2 bases and J dropped 5; count of bases not matched to a gene: 8. The germline CDR1 and CDR2 sequences are MDHEN and SYDVKM. The CDR3 length is 18 residues. As DNA, the CDR3 is TGTGCCAGCAGTTTAACAGGACTAGCGGGGGGGCTAGGAGATACGCAGTATTTT. Protein product: CASSLTGLAGGLGDTQYF.

The chain is built from TRBV28 and TRBJ2-1, with 7 nucleotides matching TRBD2. CDR1 and CDR2 (germline): MDHEN, SYDVKM. This CDR3 is 18 amino acids long. J was trimmed by 0 bases and V by 3 bases; bases with no gene match: 11. CDR3 loop: CASSFDPSGARSYNEQFF. In nucleotides, the CDR3 is TGTGCCAGCAGTTTTGATCCTAGCGGAGCGCGCTCCTACAATGAGCAGTTCTTC.

This chain links TRBV19 with TRBJ2-7, with D possibly being TRBD1 or TRBD2 (7 bases each). CDR1 is LNHDA and CDR2 is SQIVND in the germline V gene (reference sequence). Trimming took off 5 bases at V and 7 bases at J, with 15 bases between the two ends. The CDR3 has 13 residues. The CDR3 spells CASSLGTAGEQYF. DNA of the CDR3: TGTGCCAGTAGTCTCGGGACAGCGGGGGAGCAGTACTTC.

The V and J genes are TRBV5-1 and TRBJ2-7; the match to TRBD2 covers 7 bases. The V gene end was trimmed by 4 bases and the J gene end by 0 bases; junction bases not matched to a gene: 7. The CDR3 has 15 residues. Germline CDR1 SGHRS, CDR2 YFSETQ. The chain's CDR3 is CASSPWGGSSYEQYF. The CDR3 coding sequence is TGCGCCAGCAGCCCCTGGGGGGGGAGCTCCTACGAGCAGTACTTC. Looking up the rest from reference TRBV5-1 and TRBJ2-7 gives the full variable domain: KAGVTQTPRYLIKTRGQQVTLSCSPISGHRSVSWYQQTPGQGLQFLFEYFSETQRNKGNFPGRFSGRQFSNSRSEMNVSTLELGDSALYLCASSPWGGSSYEQYFGPGTRLTVT.

The chain recombines TRBV7-9 with TRBJ2-3; D is uncertain. The germline V gene has CDR1 SEHNR and CDR2 FQNEAQ (reference sequence). The CDR3 has 16 amino acids. The V end was cut by 8 bases, the J end by 2 bases, with 20 bases between. The CDR3 DNA reads as TGTGCCAGCGTTCCCATTCATACCTCTTCCACAGATACGCAGTATTTT. This translates into CASVPIHTSSTDTQYF. Variable domain in full (rest from reference TRBV7-9 and TRBJ2-3): DTGVSQNPRHKITKRGQNVTFRCDPISEHNRLYWYRQTLGQGPEFLTYFQNEAQLEKSRLLSDRFSAERPKGSFSTLEIQRTEQGDSAMYLCASVPIHTSSTDTQYFGPGTRLTVL.

This chain links TRBV10-1 with TRBJ2-3; 11 bases agree with TRBD2. The ends lost 1 base at V and 5 bases at J; junction bases unmatched: 5. The germline CDR1 and CDR2 sequences are WNHNN and SYGVQD (reference sequence). There are 16 residues in the CDR3. The CDR3, as DNA: TGCGCCAGCAGTGAGTTGACTAGCGGGGACGGAGATACGCAGTATTTT. It is translated as CASSELTSGDGDTQYF.

On this clone itself: One end of the junction fails to match germline, which may point to a read error. V is TRBV7-2 and J is TRBJ2-2; 9 nucleotides match TRBD2. The CDR3 consists of 16 residues. CDR1 and CDR2 from the germline V gene are SGHTA and FQGNSA. The CDR3 DNA follows: TGTGCCAGCAGCTTAGGGCTAGCGGGAACCACCGGGGAACTGTTTTTT. Its translation: CASSLGLAGTTGELFF.

This clone was detected only once. This chain connects TRBV10-3 to TRBJ2-3, with D uncertain. Trimming left V 7 bases short and J 4 bases short, with 15 bases between. Germline V CDR1 and CDR2: ENHRY, SYGVKD. CDR3 size: 14 residues. CDR3 bases: TGTGCCATCATTAACAGCCTGACGGCAGATACGCAGTATTTT. Translated: CAIINSLTADTQYF.

The V gene is TRBV9, the J gene TRBJ2-7; the D gene could be TRBD1 or TRBD2 (5 bases each). Trimming took 4 bases from V and 5 from J, leaving 19 bases between them. The germline CDR1 and CDR2 sequences are SGDLS and YYNGEE. This CDR3 is 15 amino acids long. Here the CDR3 DNA reads TGTGCCAGCAGCTTATCGGGGCTAGTTTTAGACGAGCAGTACTTC. It codes for CASSLSGLVLDEQYF.

The chain links TRBV4-1 to TRBJ2-7; D is ambiguous. CDR1 MGHRA and CDR2 YSYEKL come from the germline V gene. V dropped 1 base and J dropped 3 bases, with 10 bases sitting between them. This CDR3 spans 14 amino acids. For the CDR3, the DNA is TGCGCCAGCAGCCAAGTTCCAGGCGACTACGAGCAGTACTTC. It yields the protein CASSQVPGDYEQYF.

In its sample, this clone was seen once. The chain joins TRBV5-6 to TRBJ2-1, with D perhaps matching TRBD1 (5 bases). Trimming cost V 7 bases and J 2 bases, with 13 bases left between them. This CDR3 region has 14 residues. CDR1 SGHDT and CDR2 YYEEEE come from the germline V gene. CDR3 in DNA: TGTGCCAGCGGTGTGACAGACACCTACAATGAGCAGTTCTTC. It codes for CASGVTDTYNEQFF.

The gene calls are TRBV7-9 and TRBJ2-1; D uncertain. This CDR3 is 12 amino acids long. The ends were cut back, 3 bases at V and 13 bases at J, with 13 bases in the middle. Germline CDR1 SEHNR, CDR2 FQNEAQ (reference sequence). CDR3 sequence reads: CASSFTLPYQFF. Here the CDR3 DNA reads TGTGCCAGCAGCTTCACACTCCCATACCAGTTCTTC. The full variable domain, completed using reference TRBV7-9 and TRBJ2-1, is DTGVSQNPRHKITKRGQNVTFRCDPISEHNRLYWYRQTLGQGPEFLTYFQNEAQLEKSRLLSDRFSAERPKGSFSTLEIQRTEQGDSAMYLCASSFTLPYQFFGPGTRLTVL.

The chain is built from TRBV2 and TRBJ2-7, with 10 nucleotides matching TRBD1. Germline CDR1 and CDR2: SNHLY and FYNNEI. J was trimmed by 11 bases and V by 6 bases; bases with no gene match: 13. The CDR3 length is 14 residues. The CDR3 is CASRAGQGLLGEYF. The CDR3 DNA sequence: TGTGCCAGCAGAGCGGGACAGGGGCTCCTAGGGGAGTACTTC.

The rearrangement links TRBV27 to TRBJ2-7, with TRBD2 matching over 10 bases. Germline CDR1 MNHEY, CDR2 SMNVEV (reference sequence). The CDR3 covers 16 residues. Losses at the gene ends were 0 bases for V and 3 bases for J; bases not matched to a gene: 5. The CDR3 is CASSLSAGTSVYEQYF. The CDR3 DNA sequence: TGTGCCAGCAGTTTATCGGCAGGGACTAGCGTCTACGAGCAGTACTTC.

V is TRBV7-9 and J is TRBJ2-1, with D possibly matching TRBD1 (6 bases). CDR1 and CDR2 (germline): SEHNR, FQNEAQ (reference sequence). V was clipped by 5 bases and J by 7 bases, with 9 bases between them. The CDR3 has 12 amino acids. CDR3 residues: CASSRDTNEQFF. The CDR3 region has the DNA TGTGCCAGCAGCCGGGACACGAATGAGCAGTTCTTC.

The gene calls are TRBV6-6 and TRBJ2-7; TRBD1 might be the D (6 bases). The germline V and J ends were trimmed by 4 bases and 4 bases, with 14 bases remaining between them. Germline CDR1 and CDR2: MNHNY and SVGAGI (reference sequence). This CDR3 has 14 residues. The CDR3 coding sequence is TGTGCCAGCAGTTTACAGGGAGTCCAATACGAGCAGTACTTC. Its translation is CASSLQGVQYEQYF.

The rearrangement uses TRBV6-5 and TRBJ1-2; possible D gene TRBD1, 6 bases. V lost 2 bases to trimming and J lost 3 bases, with 16 bases between them. CDR3 length: 16 residues. From germline, CDR1 is MNHEY and CDR2 SVGAGI. The CDR3 nucleotides read TGTGCCAGCAGTTACACGCAGGGGCCCCCTGACTATGGCTACACCTTC. Protein sequence: CASSYTQGPPDYGYTF.

The genes are TRBV5-6 and TRBJ2-7, with 9 bases identical to TRBD1. V lost 3 bases to trimming and J lost 3 bases; unmatched junction nucleotides: 7. The length of the CDR3 is 15 residues. Germline V lookup: CDR1 SGHDT, CDR2 YYEEEE. The CDR3 bases are TGTGCCAGCAGCTCCGCCGGGACAGGGCGCTACGAGCAGTACTTC. Translating gives CASSSAGTGRYEQYF.

The V call is TRBV6-5, the J call TRBJ2-5, with 7 bases aligning to TRBD2. Germline V gives CDR1 MNHEY, CDR2 SVGAGI. V gave up 1 base and J gave up 5 bases; unmatched junction bases: 7. This CDR3 has 15 amino acids. DNA of the CDR3: TGTGCCAGCAGTTACTTACCAGCGGGGCGGGAGACCCAGTACTTC. Translated, it gives CASSYLPAGRETQYF.

CDR3 sequence: CASSTGQVYGYTF. The CDR3 bases are TGTGCCAGCAGCACGGGACAGGTCTATGGCTACACCTTC. V usage is TRBV9 and J usage is TRBJ1-2; TRBD1 matches 8 bases. With V trimmed by 4 bases and J by 4 bases, 3 bases remained unmatched. This CDR3 has 13 amino acids. Germline V gene data show CDR1 as SGDLS and CDR2 as YYNGEE.

The DNA for the CDR3 is TGCGCCAGCAGCTTGTCTCTTACGGAGCCTGAAGCTTTCTTT. Translating gives CASSLSLTEPEAFF. The rearrangement links TRBV5-1 to TRBJ1-1; D is ambiguous. In germline, CDR1 is SGHRS, CDR2 YFSETQ. The CDR3 extends over 14 amino acids. Trimming stripped 1 base from V and 6 bases from J, with 13 bases between.

The chain couples TRBV27 to TRBJ2-3, with D unclear. V was cut by 6 bases and J by 5 bases, with 12 bases left in between. Looked up from germline, CDR1 is MNHEY and CDR2 is SMNVEV (reference sequence). The CDR3 runs 13 residues. As DNA, the CDR3 is TGTGCCAGCAGAGGCCGCCTTGGAGATACGCAGTATTTT. This sequence encodes CASRGRLGDTQYF.

On this clone itself: The sample holds other DNA sequences that translate to the same CDR3. The chain carries TRBV19 and TRBJ2-7; D gene ambiguous. The germline V gene encodes CDR1 LNHDA and CDR2 SQIVND (reference sequence). Trimming left V 5 bases short and J 1 base short, with 9 bases between. The CDR3 runs to 13 residues. CDR3 amino acids: CASSPRVSYEQYF. Here the CDR3 DNA reads TGTGCCAGTAGTCCTCGCGTTTCCTACGAGCAGTACTTC.

The chain is built from TRBV13 and TRBJ1-1; 11 bases match TRBD1. The V and J ends lost 5 bases and 3 bases, in that order; junction bases with no gene match: 11. Germline V gene lookup returns CDR1 PRHDT and CDR2 FYEKMQ (reference sequence). The CDR3 contains 17 residues. The CDR3 region has the DNA TGTGCCAGCAGCCCATGGACAGGGGGCAATAGTGACACTGAAGCTTTCTTT. Its protein product is CASSPWTGGNSDTEAFF.

The rearrangement uses TRBV27 and TRBJ1-2; 9 nucleotides line up with TRBD1. The CDR3 extends over 14 amino acids. J was trimmed by 1 base and V by 6 bases; bases with no gene match: 3. CDR1 is MNHEY and CDR2 is SMNVEV in the germline V gene (reference sequence). This CDR3 reads CASRMTGGNYGYTF. DNA of the CDR3: TGTGCCAGCAGGATGACAGGGGGTAACTATGGCTACACCTTC.